These 21 T cell receptor beta chains were all obtained from the same sample, sequenced in a study of shared clonotypes between healthy human individuals. The method was immunoSEQ multiplex PCR; TCRdb's version includes in-frame clones alone and lacks a portion of them. The table shows roughly 2.5 million clones, with approximately 92% occurring only once. Material: naive CD4+ T cells sorted from blood. Subset here: CD45RA+ positively selected. All receptors come from a man younger than 35 in good health.

The chain carries TRBV5-1 and TRBJ2-7; D remains ambiguous. Trimming shortened V by 4 bases and J by 2 bases, and 13 bases separated the two germline ends. This CDR3 has 14 residues. Per germline, CDR1 SGHRS and CDR2 YFSETQ. This CDR3 reads CASSPSMSAYEQYF. The DNA for the CDR3 is TGCGCCAGCAGCCCCAGCATGTCGGCCTACGAGCAGTACTTC. Drawing the rest from reference TRBV5-1 and TRBJ2-7, the complete variable domain is KAGVTQTPRYLIKTRGQQVTLSCSPISGHRSVSWYQQTPGQGLQFLFEYFSETQRNKGNFPGRFSGRQFSNSRSEMNVSTLELGDSALYLCASSPSMSAYEQYFGPGTRLTVT.

CDR3 in DNA: TGTGCCAGCAGCTGGAACAGGGCGGAAGCTTTCTTT. This codes for CASSWNRAEAFF. This chain links TRBV5-4 with TRBJ1-1; D is possibly TRBD1 (6 bases). The V end lost 3 bases, the J end lost 8 bases, and 11 bases lay between the germline ends. Germline loops: CDR1 SGHNT, CDR2 YYREEE (reference sequence). The CDR3 spans 12 residues.

The chain couples TRBV7-2 to TRBJ1-6; tentatively, D is TRBD1 (6 bases). This CDR3 region has 15 residues. CDR1 SGHTA and CDR2 FQGNSA come from the germline V gene. V dropped 2 bases and J dropped 3 bases, with 8 bases sitting between them. The CDR3 reads CASSLMDSYNSPLHF. The DNA for the CDR3 is TGTGCCAGCAGCTTAATGGACAGCTATAATTCACCCCTCCACTTT. Together with reference TRBV7-2 and TRBJ1-6, the CDR3 gives the full variable domain: GAGVSQSPSNKVTEKGKDVELRCDPISGHTALYWYRQSLGQGLEFLIYFQGNSAPDKSGLPSDRFSAERTGGSVSTLTIQRTQQEDSAVYLCASSLMDSYNSPLHFGNGTRLTVT.

V gene TRBV7-8 combines with J gene TRBJ2-5; D is uncertain. This CDR3 spans 14 amino acids. The V gene lost 0 bases and the J gene lost 2 bases, with 7 bases spanning the gap. CDR1 and CDR2 from the germline V gene are SGHVS and FQNEAQ. The CDR3 DNA reads as TGTGCCAGCAGCTTAGCGCGAACTCAAGAGACCCAGTACTTC. Translation: CASSLARTQETQYF.

The chain links TRBV5-1 to TRBJ2-5, with 8 nucleotides matching TRBD2. V lost 6 bases, J lost 5 bases, and 12 bases stayed unmatched. Germline V lookup: CDR1 SGHRS, CDR2 YFSETQ. The CDR3 totals 15 residues. CDR3 amino acids: CASTFGGAGWETQYF. CDR3 nucleotide sequence: TGCGCCAGCACCTTCGGGGGGGCCGGCTGGGAGACCCAGTACTTC.

V and J are TRBV9 and TRBJ1-6; 8 nucleotides line up with TRBD1. Trimming took 4 bases from V and 8 from J; bases not matched to a gene: 8. CDR1 and CDR2 from the germline V gene are SGDLS and YYNGEE. This CDR3 is 15 amino acids long. The chain's CDR3 is CASSLGQGSDSPLHF. The CDR3 region has the DNA TGTGCCAGCAGCCTTGGACAGGGTTCAGATTCACCCCTCCACTTT.

The rearrangement uses TRBV5-1 and TRBJ2-6; the match to TRBD2 covers 7 bases. This CDR3 is built from 18 residues. CDR1 and CDR2 (germline): SGHRS, YFSETQ. After removal of 3 bases from V and 2 bases from J, the junction contained 11 bases not matched to a gene. The CDR3 DNA is TGCGCCAGCAGCTGGAGAGTTGGCGGGGGTACTGGGGCCAACGTCCTGACTTTC. The encoded protein is CASSWRVGGGTGANVLTF.

The chain carries TRBV5-1 and TRBJ2-3; perhaps D is TRBD1 or TRBD2 (5 bases each). There are 14 residues in the CDR3. Between the trimmed V and J ends, which lost 5 bases and 6 bases, there was a span of 16 bases. CDR1 and CDR2 (germline): SGHRS, YFSETQ. The CDR3 DNA sequence: TGCGCCAGCAGATGGATGGGGGATTCGGATACGCAGTATTTT. Protein: CASRWMGDSDTQYF.

This clone was seen a handful of times. V is TRBV19 and J is TRBJ1-5, with D possibly TRBD1 on 6 matching bases. The V and J ends lost 6 bases and 2 bases respectively, with 17 bases between them. The CDR3 is made up of 16 amino acids. Germline V gives CDR1 LNHDA, CDR2 SQIVND (reference sequence). The CDR3 DNA reads TGTGCCAGTAGCCCCCCCCAGGGGCTGGGCAATCAGCCCCAGCATTTT. Translated: CASSPPQGLGNQPQHF. Looking up the rest from reference TRBV19 and TRBJ1-5 gives the full variable domain: DGGITQSPKYLFRKEGQNVTLSCEQNLNHDAMYWYRQDPGQGLRLIYYSQIVNDFQKGDIAEGYSVSREKKESFPLTVTSAQKNPTAFYLCASSPPQGLGNQPQHFGDGTRLSIL.

V and J are TRBV7-3 and TRBJ2-5, with TRBD1 matching 7 bases. Germline CDR1 reads SGHTA; CDR2 reads FQGTGA. The CDR3 runs to 15 residues. With 5 bases clipped from V and 1 base from J, the junction kept 7 bases outside the gene matches. CDR3 residues: CASSLMTGSQETQYF. The CDR3 DNA reads TGTGCCAGCAGCCTAATGACAGGGAGCCAAGAGACCCAGTACTTC.

V gene TRBV5-4 combines with J gene TRBJ2-4; the D gene is possibly TRBD1 (6 bases). The length of the CDR3 is 16 residues. V lost 4 bases and J 2 bases, leaving 16 bases between the germline ends. Per the germline V gene, CDR1 is SGHNT and CDR2 is YYREEE (reference sequence). The CDR3 protein is CASSPAGGATKNIQYF. The CDR3 nucleotides read TGTGCCAGCAGCCCGGCTGGGGGCGCGACCAAAAACATTCAGTACTTC.

J is TRBJ2-1 and V is TRBV6-5; 11 nucleotides align to TRBD2. CDR3 length: 14 amino acids. After removal of 9 bases from V and 5 bases from J, the junction contained 6 bases not matched to a gene. Germline lookup yields CDR1 MNHEY and CDR2 SVGAGI. The CDR3 sequence: CASRGTSGNNEQFF. The DNA for the CDR3 is TGTGCCAGTAGAGGGACTAGCGGAAACAATGAGCAGTTCTTC.

The rearrangement joins TRBV6-5 to TRBJ2-5; D is possibly TRBD2 (6 bases). V was clipped by 2 bases and J by 5 bases, with 15 bases between them. The CDR3 length is 15 residues. The germline V gene has CDR1 MNHEY and CDR2 SVGAGI. The DNA for the CDR3 is TGTGCCAGCAGTTACCTTTCGGGAGCTAGGGAGACCCAGTACTTC. This gives the protein CASSYLSGARETQYF.

This clone has only a few counts. The genes are TRBV7-3 and TRBJ1-6, with 8 bases aligning to TRBD1. The V segment lost 3 bases and the J segment 10 bases; nucleotides outside the gene matches: 5. The germline V gene has CDR1 SGHTA and CDR2 FQGTGA. The CDR3 extends over 14 amino acids. The CDR3 protein is CASSFGQGGSPLHF. The CDR3 bases are TGTGCCAGCAGCTTCGGACAGGGAGGGTCACCCCTCCACTTT.

The chain couples TRBV2 to TRBJ2-5, with D perhaps being TRBD1 or TRBD2 (5 bases each). From germline, CDR1 is SNHLY and CDR2 FYNNEI. Trimming stripped 7 bases from V and 4 bases from J, with 16 bases between. The CDR3 totals 14 residues. CDR3 sequence (DNA): TGTGCCAGCATTGGGATTCGGGGCCCAGAGACCCAGTACTTC. Encoded protein: CASIGIRGPETQYF.

This chain joins TRBV11-2 and TRBJ2-5; D is ambiguous. The CDR3 has 16 residues. Germline CDR1 and CDR2: SGHAT and FQNNGV. V gave up 4 bases and J gave up 2 bases, with 17 bases separating them. The CDR3 protein is CASSSLQSTKQETQYF. The CDR3 DNA is TGTGCCAGCAGCTCATTACAGTCCACTAAACAAGAGACCCAGTACTTC. The variable domain in full, completed from reference TRBV11-2 and TRBJ2-5, reads EAGVAQSPRYKIIEKRQSVAFWCNPISGHATLYWYQQILGQGPKLLIQFQNNGVVDDSQLPKDRFSAERLKGVDSTLKIQPAKLEDSAVYLCASSSLQSTKQETQYFGPGTRLLVL.

The gene calls are TRBV19 and TRBJ1-2; D gene ambiguous. V was cut by 3 bases and J by 9 bases, with 11 bases left in between. The CDR3 sequence is 12 residues long. Germline values: CDR1 LNHDA, CDR2 SQIVND (reference sequence). The CDR3 sequence is CASSIPSWSYTF. The DNA of the CDR3 is TGTGCCAGTAGTATCCCTTCCTGGAGCTACACCTTC.

The chain employs TRBV4-1 and TRBJ2-3, with 13 nucleotides matching TRBD2. V lost 5 bases, J lost 4 bases, and 12 bases stayed unmatched. The germline V gene encodes CDR1 MGHRA and CDR2 YSYEKL. The CDR3 runs to 18 residues. CDR3 DNA: TGCGCCAGCAGCTCGTCTTTACTAGCGGGGGGGGCGGCAGATACGCAGTATTTT. Protein: CASSSSLLAGGAADTQYF.

This clone was counted once. J is TRBJ2-6 and V is TRBV30; TRBD1 agrees at 7 bases. V was clipped by 3 bases and J by 4 bases; unmatched bases: 9. The germline V gene encodes CDR1 GTSNPN and CDR2 SVGIG (reference sequence). The CDR3 consists of 16 residues. CDR3 loop: CAWRATGILGANVLTF. CDR3 DNA sequence: TGTGCCTGGAGGGCGACAGGGATCCTCGGGGCCAACGTCCTGACTTTC.

The CDR3 region is CASSQGAVQGSNIQYF. CDR3 coding DNA: TGCGCCAGCAGCCAAGGGGCCGTCCAGGGGAGTAACATTCAGTACTTC. This chain links TRBV4-1 with TRBJ2-4; perhaps TRBD1 as D (6 bases). V was trimmed by 1 base and J by 7 bases, leaving 17 bases between them. The length of the CDR3 is 16 residues. Germline-derived CDR1 and CDR2 are MGHRA and YSYEKL.

The chain uses TRBV5-8 and TRBJ1-5; 8 nucleotides align to TRBD1. This CDR3 spans 17 amino acids. J gave up 7 bases and V 0 bases, and 12 bases lay outside the gene matches. Germline values: CDR1 SGHTS, CDR2 YDEGEE. The CDR3, as DNA: TGTGCCAGCAGCTTGGCCCGATACAGGGGGGGGAAGCAGCCCCAGCATTTT. This codes for CASSLARYRGGKQPQHF.